This T cell receptor beta chain stems from a study of blood T cell repertoires in COVID-19. The protocol was immunoSEQ multiplex PCR, while the TCRdb copy is restricted to in-frame clones and leaves out a portion. The sample yields 60,000 to 85,000 clones, 84% seen once. This CDR3 is built from 13 residues. The V and J ends lost 5 bases and 3 bases respectively, with 10 bases between them. CDR1 and CDR2 from the germline V gene are SGHVS and FQNEAQ. This clone was recorded once. The rearrangement uses TRBV7-8 and TRBJ1-1; D uncertain. This TCR derives from a man aged 70-80 years with acute or convalescent COVID-19. The sample consisted of peripheral blood. CDR3 in amino acids: CASSPDGDTEAFF. Written as DNA, the CDR3 is TGTGCCAGCAGCCCCGACGGGGACACTGAAGCTTTCTTT.